A selection of T cell receptor beta chains follows, all from one sample in a study of CD8 T cells in ankylosing spondylitis. Each CDR3 protein gets one entry after TCRdb re-called the 5' RACE reads with MiXCR. The table has 250,000 to 300,000 distinct CDR3 sequences, around 19% seen once; the top ten hold roughly 7.4%. The sample consisted of blood, either unsorted or a sorted T cell fraction (not recorded which). Source of these receptors: a male donor with ankylosing spondylitis or in good health (not recorded which). Each CDR3 is given with its conserved first and last residue. A D gene is named only where the DNA matches it firmly. Not all rows give a size; the values are once, few, many and, for expanded clones, a class.

d_gene	len	abundance	v_gene	j_gene	CDR3nt	CDR3aa
.	11	few	TRBV30	TRBJ2-5	TGTGCCTGGAGTGTTGGAGGGACCCAGTACTTC	CAWSVGGTQYF
TRBD1	15	few	TRBV7-2	TRBJ1-5	TGTGCCAGCAGTCGGACAGGGTTTAGCAATCAGCCCCAGCATTTT	CASSRTGFSNQPQHF
.	13	few	TRBV10-3	TRBJ1-3	TGTGCCATCACCCCCCTCGGTGGAAACACCATATATTTT	CAITPLGGNTIYF
.	16	few	TRBV5-1	TRBJ2-2	TGCGCCAGCAGCTTGGGTCATGCGTCGAACACCGGGGAGCTGTTTTTT	CASSLGHASNTGELFF
.	13	few	TRBV5-1	TRBJ1-4	TGCGCCAGCAGCTTGAGGCGGAATGAAAAACTGTTTTTT	CASSLRRNEKLFF
TRBD1	16	few	TRBV5-6	TRBJ2-5	TGTGCCAGCAGCACGGATATACAGGGGGGAGCGGAGACCCAGTACTTC	CASSTDIQGGAETQYF
TRBD1	15	few	TRBV10-3	TRBJ1-3	TGTGCCATCAGTGAGACAGGGGGATCTGGAAACACCATATATTTT	CAISETGGSGNTIYF
TRBD2	17	.	TRBV3-1	TRBJ2-1	TGTGCCAGCAGCCAACGGGTAGCGGGGGCCCGAGTCAACCAGCAGTTCTTC	CASSQRVAGARVNQQFF
.	13	many	TRBV24-1	TRBJ1-2	TGTGCCACCAGTGATTTAAAAGGGCGCGGCTACACCTTC	CATSDLKGRGYTF
.	15	many	TRBV5-1	TRBJ2-5	TGCGCCAGCAGCTCGGGCGCGGGATTAGTGGAGACCCAGTACTTC	CASSSGAGLVETQYF
.	14	.	TRBV20-1	TRBJ1-5	TGCAGTGCTAGTTTCAAATCGAGCAATCAGCCCCAGCATTTT	CSASFKSSNQPQHF
.	14	.	TRBV12-3/TRBV12-4	TRBJ1-1	TGTGCCAGCAGCGAGGGACATTGGAACACTGAAGCTTTCTTT	CASSEGHWNTEAFF
.	15	many	TRBV10-3	TRBJ1-6	TGTGCCATCAGTGACCGGGACACTGATAATTCACCCCTCCACTTT	CAISDRDTDNSPLHF
.	14	many	TRBV5-1	TRBJ2-1	TGCGCCAGCACCCGGGCCGGGCAGGACACTGAGCAGTTCTTC	CASTRAGQDTEQFF
TRBD1	15	few	TRBV10-3	TRBJ2-3	TGTGCCATCAGCCGCCGTGGACAGGGGGGAGATACGCAGTATTTT	CAISRRGQGGDTQYF
.	13	.	TRBV5-1	TRBJ2-1	TGCGCCAGCAGGAGTCAAAACTACAATGAGCAGTTCTTC	CASRSQNYNEQFF
TRBD2	15	.	TRBV10-3	TRBJ2-3	TGTGCCATCAGTGAGTCACTAGCGGGGGCAGATACGCAGTATTTT	CAISESLAGADTQYF
.	12	many	TRBV5-1	TRBJ1-1	TGCGCCAGCAGCCCGGGACCTCCTAAGGCTTTCTTT	CASSPGPPKAFF
TRBD2	15	few	TRBV5-1	TRBJ2-1	TGCGCCAGCAGCTCCGGACTAGTCTCCTACAATGAGCAGTTCTTC	CASSSGLVSYNEQFF
.	15	many	TRBV5-1	TRBJ2-1	TGCGCCAGCAGCTTGCCGGGGAGCTCCTACAATGAGCAGTTCTTC	CASSLPGSSYNEQFF
.	17	.	TRBV20-1	TRBJ1-5	TGCAGTGCTAGAGATTCGGGGCAGACTTTTAGCAATCAGCCCCAGCATTTT	CSARDSGQTFSNQPQHF
.	13	.	TRBV5-4	TRBJ1-1	TGTGCCAGCAGCCAGACAACGACAGATGAAGCTTTCTTT	CASSQTTTDEAFF
.	14	.	TRBV4-2	TRBJ2-2	TGTGCCAGCAGCCAAGTTCGAGTTGTCGGGGAGCTGTTTTTT	CASSQVRVVGELFF
.	14	.	TRBV6-5	TRBJ1-1	TGTGCCAGCAGTTACTCGATGCCGAACACTGAAGCTTTCTTT	CASSYSMPNTEAFF
TRBD2	16	.	TRBV7-8	TRBJ2-1	TGTGCCAGCAGCTTATTGCCGAAAAGCGGGGGGGCCGAGCAGTTCTTC	CASSLLPKSGGAEQFF
.	16	few	TRBV5-5	TRBJ1-4	TGTGCCAGCAGCACCTTCGCTGGGGTCTTCGGCGAAAAACTGTTTTTT	CASSTFAGVFGEKLFF
.	16	many	TRBV4-2	TRBJ2-1	TGTGCCAGCAGCCAATACTCGGGAATGAGTAATAATGAGCAGTTCTTC	CASSQYSGMSNNEQFF